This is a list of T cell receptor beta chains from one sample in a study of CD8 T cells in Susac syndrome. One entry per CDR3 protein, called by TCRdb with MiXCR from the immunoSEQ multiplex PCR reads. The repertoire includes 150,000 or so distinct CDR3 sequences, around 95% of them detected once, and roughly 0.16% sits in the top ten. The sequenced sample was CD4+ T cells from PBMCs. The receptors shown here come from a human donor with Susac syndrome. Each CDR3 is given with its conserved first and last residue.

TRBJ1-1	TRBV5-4	CASSRGQEAFF
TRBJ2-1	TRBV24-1	CATSGRGSEQFF
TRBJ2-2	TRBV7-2	CASSRDRGRGGELFF
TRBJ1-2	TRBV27	CASSSGGKREGYTF
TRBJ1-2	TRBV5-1	CASSLEGTPANYGYTF
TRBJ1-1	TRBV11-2	CASSSSAMNTAAFF
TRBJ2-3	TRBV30	CAWTAGASTDTQYF
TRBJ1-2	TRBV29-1	CSVDGTGFHGYTF
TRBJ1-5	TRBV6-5	CASGRRDQPQHF
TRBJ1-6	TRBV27	CASSLGGDNSPLHF
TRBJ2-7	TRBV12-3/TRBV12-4	CASSPPTNYYEQYF
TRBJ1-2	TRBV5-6	CASSFRLYGYTF
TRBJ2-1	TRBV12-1	CASSFDSNWRGHNEQFF
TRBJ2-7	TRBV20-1	CSARDHSGGAYEQYF
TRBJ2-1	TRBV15	CATSRTSGYNEQFF
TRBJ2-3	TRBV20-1	CSAKAPSTDTQYF
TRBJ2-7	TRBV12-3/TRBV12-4	CASGGDYEQYF
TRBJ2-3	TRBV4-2	CASSLGTSGGAQADTQYF